These 25 T cell receptor beta chains were all obtained from the same sample, sequenced in a study of CD8+ T cells in alopecia areata. As for treatment: oral pan-JAK inhibitor, 5-10 mg twice daily. Following RNA extraction, reverse transcription yielded cDNA that acted as the sequencing template. Profiled with immunoSEQ multiplex PCR; TCRdb holds only in-frame clones, not every one. The table includes 150,000 to 200,000 clones, roughly three fifths detected once. The sample was CD8+ T cells sorted from blood, taken at week 24, from a patient treated with tofacitinib. The origin of the receptors is a human donor with alopecia areata.

V is TRBV7-6 and J is TRBJ2-3; TRBD1 aligns across 10 bases. Trimming removed 4 bases from V and 3 bases from J; junction bases left unmatched: 10. Looked up from germline, CDR1 is SGHVS and CDR2 is FNYEAQ. The CDR3 spans 17 residues. CDR3 nucleotides: TGTGCCAGCAGCTCGAGTCCCGGGACAGGGGTAACAGATACGCAGTATTTT. The encoded protein is CASSSSPGTGVTDTQYF. The full variable domain, in which reference TRBV7-6 and TRBJ2-3 provide the parts outside the CDR3, is GAGVSQSPRYKVTKRGQDVALRCDPISGHVSLYWYRQALGQGPEFLTYFNYEAQQDKSGLPNDRFSAERPEGSISTLTIQRTEQRDSAMYRCASSSSPGTGVTDTQYFGPGTRLTVL.

This clone was recorded a few times. Other DNA sequences in the sample encode the same CDR3. The gene calls are TRBV5-1 and TRBJ2-1; D is unresolved. This CDR3 spans 12 amino acids. Germline V gene data show CDR1 as SGHRS and CDR2 as YFSETQ. The germline V and J ends were trimmed by 6 bases and 0 bases, with 4 bases remaining between them. The CDR3 spells CASTDSYNEQFF. In DNA, the CDR3 is TGCGCCAGCACCGACTCCTACAATGAGCAGTTCTTC. The full variable domain, with the rest looked up from reference TRBV5-1 and TRBJ2-1, is KAGVTQTPRYLIKTRGQQVTLSCSPISGHRSVSWYQQTPGQGLQFLFEYFSETQRNKGNFPGRFSGRQFSNSRSEMNVSTLELGDSALYLCASTDSYNEQFFGPGTRLTVL.

This clone was found a few times. As DNA, the CDR3 is TGTGCCAGCAGCTTACGACCCCTTTTGGGGGAGCTGTTTTTT. Protein product: CASSLRPLLGELFF. The rearrangement joins TRBV7-8 to TRBJ2-2; D gene unclear. CDR1 is SGHVS, CDR2 FQNEAQ, per germline. Between the trimmed V and J ends, which lost 2 bases and 8 bases, there was a span of 12 bases. This CDR3 is built from 14 residues.

CDR3 nucleotides: TGCGCCAGCAGCCCGAGGTACGACTATTCGGGGAATTCACCCCTCCACTTT. This encodes CASSPRYDYSGNSPLHF. This chain joins TRBV5-1 and TRBJ1-6; no definite D call. From germline, CDR1 is SGHRS and CDR2 YFSETQ. The CDR3 loop spans 17 amino acids. The V gene lost 4 bases and the J gene lost 7 bases, with 21 bases spanning the gap.

The chain employs TRBV29-1 and TRBJ2-7; D may correspond to TRBD1 or TRBD2 (5 bases each). V was clipped by 3 bases and J by 6 bases, with 15 bases between them. Per the germline V gene, CDR1 is SQVTM and CDR2 is ANQGSEA. The CDR3 is made up of 13 amino acids. The CDR3 spells CSVEGRETAEQYF. DNA of the CDR3: TGCAGCGTTGAGGGCAGGGAGACGGCCGAGCAGTACTTC.

This clone was counted a few times. This chain joins TRBV7-3 and TRBJ2-2; D unresolved. The CDR3 contains 12 residues. Trimming took off 5 bases at V and 5 bases at J, with 6 bases between the two ends. The germline V gene encodes CDR1 SGHTA and CDR2 FQGTGA. In DNA, the CDR3 is TGTGCCAGCAGCCCTGGGACCGGGGAGCTGTTTTTT. It encodes CASSPGTGELFF.

This clone was seen ten or more times. V is TRBV4-1 and J is TRBJ1-6; TRBD1 agrees at 7 bases. The CDR3 spans 16 residues. Germline CDR1 and CDR2: MGHRA and YSYEKL. V was clipped by 4 bases and J by 0 bases; unmatched bases: 3. This CDR3 reads CASSRDSLSYNSPLHF. The CDR3 DNA reads as TGCGCCAGCAGCCGGGACAGTCTCTCCTATAATTCACCCCTCCACTTT.

J is TRBJ1-5 and V is TRBV30, with 7 bases matching TRBD1. Germline-derived CDR1 and CDR2 are GTSNPN and SVGIG (reference sequence). The CDR3 runs to 13 residues. V dropped 5 bases and J dropped 4; count of bases not matched to a gene: 5. The DNA for the CDR3 is TGTGCCTGGCGACAGGGTTTTAATCAGCCCCAGCATTTT. Its translation is CAWRQGFNQPQHF.

J is TRBJ2-3 and V is TRBV2; D gene unclear. V was shortened by 8 bases and J by 0 bases, with 9 bases between the two germline ends. Per the germline V gene, CDR1 is SNHLY and CDR2 is FYNNEI. CDR3 size: 13 residues. The CDR3 DNA sequence: TGTGCCAGCGCGAGAAGGAGCACAGATACGCAGTATTTT. This gives the protein CASARRSTDTQYF.

The V gene is TRBV30, the J gene TRBJ2-1, with TRBD1 as a possible D gene (5 bases). Germline CDR1 and CDR2: GTSNPN and SVGIG (reference sequence). CDR3 length: 12 amino acids. V was pared by 3 bases and J by 8 bases, with 11 bases between. CDR3: CAWRSRVHEQFF. Here the CDR3 DNA reads TGTGCCTGGAGATCCAGGGTTCATGAGCAGTTCTTC.

The chain is built from TRBV4-1 and TRBJ2-1; no reliable D call. In germline, CDR1 is MGHRA, CDR2 YSYEKL. This CDR3 contains 12 residues. Trimming removed 3 bases at V and 7 bases at J, with 7 bases between. CDR3 residues: CASSHRSNEQFF. The DNA of the CDR3 is TGCGCCAGCAGCCACAGATCAAATGAGCAGTTCTTC.

This clone occurred a few times. The V and J genes are TRBV5-4 and TRBJ2-5; D might be TRBD2 (6 bases). CDR1 is SGHNT, CDR2 YYREEE, per germline (reference sequence). V was shortened by 9 bases and J by 7 bases, with 16 bases between the two germline ends. The CDR3 length is 12 residues. CDR3 nucleotide sequence: TGTGCCACCGTTAGCGGTTCTGGGACCCAGTACTTC. Translation gives CATVSGSGTQYF.

This sequence joins TRBV7-8 and TRBJ2-5; D uncertain. CDR1 and CDR2 from the germline V gene are SGHVS and FQNEAQ. The germline V and J ends were trimmed by 5 bases and 5 bases, with 18 bases remaining between them. The CDR3 runs to 15 residues. This CDR3 is CASSLTATFGETQYF. The CDR3, as DNA: TGTGCCAGCAGCCTAACCGCGACCTTTGGGGAGACCCAGTACTTC.

The rearrangement uses TRBV19 and TRBJ2-1; the match to TRBD1 covers 7 bases. CDR1 is LNHDA and CDR2 is SQIVND in the germline V gene (reference sequence). J lost 4 bases, V lost 7 bases, and 13 bases had no gene match. The CDR3 contains 16 residues. The CDR3 is CASNRAGTARYNEQFF. CDR3 in DNA: TGTGCCAGTAACCGAGCCGGGACAGCTCGTTACAATGAGCAGTTCTTC.

The rearrangement links TRBV29-1 to TRBJ1-1; D gene ambiguous. Germline V gene data show CDR1 as SQVTM and CDR2 as ANQGSEA. This CDR3 contains 12 residues. V lost 5 bases, J lost 1 base, and 8 bases lay in between. DNA for the CDR3: TGCAGCGTTCGGCGGGAGAACACTGAAGCTTTCTTT. It encodes CSVRRENTEAFF.

The chain is built from TRBV7-9 and TRBJ1-1; D gene uncertain. Trimming removed 5 bases at V and 8 bases at J, with 9 bases between. CDR1 is SEHNR and CDR2 is FQNEAQ in the germline V gene (reference sequence). This CDR3 has 11 residues. The CDR3 nucleotides are TGTGCCAGCAGCGTGGGAGAAGAAGCTTTCTTT. It yields the protein CASSVGEEAFF. The complete variable domain, with remaining parts taken from reference TRBV7-9 and TRBJ1-1, reads DTGVSQNPRHKITKRGQNVTFRCDPISEHNRLYWYRQTLGQGPEFLTYFQNEAQLEKSRLLSDRFSAERPKGSFSTLEIQRTEQGDSAMYLCASSVGEEAFFGQGTRLTVV.

This chain uses TRBV27 with TRBJ1-6; D unclear. This CDR3 spans 17 amino acids. CDR1 and CDR2 from the germline V gene are MNHEY and SMNVEV (reference sequence). V was clipped by 3 bases and J by 5 bases, with 17 bases between them. CDR3 amino acids: CASSLFSKTPHNSPLHF. The DNA for the CDR3 is TGTGCCAGCAGTTTGTTTTCCAAAACCCCCCATAATTCACCCCTCCACTTT.

V is TRBV29-1 and J is TRBJ2-7; D may be TRBD2 (5 bases). Germline V gives CDR1 SQVTM, CDR2 ANQGSEA. The ends were cut back, 4 bases at V and 3 bases at J, with 16 bases in the middle. The CDR3 runs to 14 residues. The CDR3 here is CSVVAGNRNYEQYF. The CDR3 DNA reads as TGCAGCGTTGTCGCCGGGAACAGAAACTACGAGCAGTACTTC.

J is TRBJ2-3 and V is TRBV30; TRBD1 agrees at 7 bases. Germline assignment: CDR1 GTSNPN and CDR2 SVGIG (reference sequence). CDR3 size: 13 residues. DNA of the CDR3: TGTGCTACCGACAGGGAAAGCACAGATACGCAGTATTTT. It is translated as CATDRESTDTQYF. Full variable domain (missing parts from reference TRBV30 and TRBJ2-3): SQTIHQWPATLVQPVGSPLSLECTVEGTSNPNLYWYRQAAGRGLQLLFYSVGIGQISSEVPQNLSASRPQDRQFILSSKKLLLSDSGFYLCATDRESTDTQYFGPGTRLTVL.

The chain uses TRBV30 and TRBJ2-6, with D perhaps TRBD1 (6 bases). The CDR3 consists of 16 residues. The germline V gene has CDR1 GTSNPN and CDR2 SVGIG (reference sequence). Trimming removed 4 bases at V and 6 bases at J, with 19 bases between. DNA for the CDR3: TGTGCCTGGACGTCGAGTAGGGGGTTTGAGGCCAACGTCCTGACTTTC. Its protein product is CAWTSSRGFEANVLTF.

This clone was seen more than once but under ten times. CDR3 sequence: CSVPWDGEAFF. CDR3 bases: TGCAGCGTCCCTTGGGACGGTGAAGCTTTCTTT. The V and J genes are TRBV29-1 and TRBJ1-1; a possible D gene is TRBD1 (5 bases). The V and J ends lost 6 bases and 7 bases respectively, with 12 bases between them. Germline CDR1 is SQVTM and CDR2 is ANQGSEA. The CDR3 is made up of 11 amino acids.

The chain uses TRBV7-6 and TRBJ2-2; D remains unclear. V was trimmed by 0 bases and J by 4 bases, leaving 6 bases between them. The CDR3 contains 14 residues. Germline V gene sequence: CDR1 SGHVS, CDR2 FNYEAQ. CDR3 bases: TGTGCCAGCAGCTTAGCGATAGGCACCGGGGAGCTGTTTTTT. Its translation is CASSLAIGTGELFF.

V is TRBV6-6 and J is TRBJ2-6; D is ambiguous. CDR1 and CDR2 (germline): MNHNY, SVGAGI (reference sequence). V was pared by 8 bases and J by 0 bases, with 11 bases between. This CDR3 contains 15 residues. The CDR3 coding sequence is TGTGCCAGCCTCCCGGATTCCTCTGGGGCCAACGTCCTGACTTTC. This translates into CASLPDSSGANVLTF.

The chain uses TRBV18 and TRBJ1-6; 10 nucleotides align to TRBD1. The CDR3 totals 15 residues. Germline lookup yields CDR1 KGHSH and CDR2 LQKENI. The V segment lost 5 bases and the J segment 8 bases; nucleotides outside the gene matches: 6. In DNA, the CDR3 is TGTGCCAGCTCATCCTCGACAGGGGGCTATTCACCCCTCCACTTT. Amino acid sequence: CASSSSTGGYSPLHF. Combining the CDR3 with reference TRBV18 and TRBJ1-6 gives the whole variable domain NAGVMQNPRHLVRRRGQEARLRCSPMKGHSHVYWYRQLPEEGLKFMVYLQKENIIDESGMPKERFSAEFPKEGPSILRIQQVVRGDSAAYFCASSSSTGGYSPLHFGNGTRLTVT.

The chain combines TRBV7-9 with TRBJ1-2; D is unresolved. CDR3 length: 13 residues. Trimming cost V 0 bases and J 3 bases, with 5 bases left between them. Germline V gives CDR1 SEHNR, CDR2 FQNEAQ (reference sequence). CDR3 sequence (DNA): TGTGCCAGCAGCTTAGCTGGACACTATGGCTACACCTTC. The encoded protein is CASSLAGHYGYTF.